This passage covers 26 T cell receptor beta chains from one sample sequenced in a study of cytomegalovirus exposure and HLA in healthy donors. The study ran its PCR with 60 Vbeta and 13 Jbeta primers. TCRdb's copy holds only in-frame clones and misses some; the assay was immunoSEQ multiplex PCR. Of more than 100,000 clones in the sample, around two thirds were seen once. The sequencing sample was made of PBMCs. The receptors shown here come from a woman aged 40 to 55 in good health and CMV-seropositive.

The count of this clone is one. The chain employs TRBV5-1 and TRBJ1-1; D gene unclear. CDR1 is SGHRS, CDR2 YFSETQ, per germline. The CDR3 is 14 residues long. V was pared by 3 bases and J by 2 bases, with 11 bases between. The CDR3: CASSSDGLNTEAFF. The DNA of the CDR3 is TGCGCCAGCAGCTCAGACGGACTTAACACTGAAGCTTTCTTT.

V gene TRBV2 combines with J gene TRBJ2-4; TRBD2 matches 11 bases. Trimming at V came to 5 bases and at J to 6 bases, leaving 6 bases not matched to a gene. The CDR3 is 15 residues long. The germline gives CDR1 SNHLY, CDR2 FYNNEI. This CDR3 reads CASSPSGGPGNIQYF. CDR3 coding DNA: TGTGCCAGCAGTCCTAGCGGGGGGCCGGGAAACATTCAGTACTTC.

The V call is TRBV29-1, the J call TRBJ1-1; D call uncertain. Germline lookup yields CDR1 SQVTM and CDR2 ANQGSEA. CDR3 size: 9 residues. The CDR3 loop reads CTCETEAFF. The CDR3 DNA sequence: TGCACGTGTGAGACTGAAGCTTTCTTT. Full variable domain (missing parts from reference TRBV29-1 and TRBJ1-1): SAVISQKPSRDICQRGTSLTIQCQVDSQVTMMFWYRQQPGQSLTLIATANQGSEATYESGFVIDKFPISRPNLTFSTLTVSNMSPEDSSIYLCTCETEAFFGQGTRLTVV.

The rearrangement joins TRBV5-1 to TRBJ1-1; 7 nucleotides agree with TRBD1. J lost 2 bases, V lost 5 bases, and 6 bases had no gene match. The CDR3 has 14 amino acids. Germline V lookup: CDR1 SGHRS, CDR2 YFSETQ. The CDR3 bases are TGCGCCAGCAGAGATACAGGGGCAAACACTGAAGCTTTCTTT. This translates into CASRDTGANTEAFF.

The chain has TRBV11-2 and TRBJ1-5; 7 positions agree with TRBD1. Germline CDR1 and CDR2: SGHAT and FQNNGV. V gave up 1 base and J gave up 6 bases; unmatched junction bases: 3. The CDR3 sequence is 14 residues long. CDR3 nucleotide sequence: TGTGCCAGCAGCTTAGCAGGGGGACGTCAGCCCCAGCATTTT. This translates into CASSLAGGRQPQHF.

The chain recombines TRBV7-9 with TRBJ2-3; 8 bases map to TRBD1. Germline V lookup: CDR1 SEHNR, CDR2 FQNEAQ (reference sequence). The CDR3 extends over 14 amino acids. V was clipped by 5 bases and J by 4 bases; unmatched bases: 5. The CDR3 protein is CASSRDRYSDTQYF. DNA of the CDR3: TGTGCCAGCAGCCGGGACAGGTACTCAGATACGCAGTATTTT.

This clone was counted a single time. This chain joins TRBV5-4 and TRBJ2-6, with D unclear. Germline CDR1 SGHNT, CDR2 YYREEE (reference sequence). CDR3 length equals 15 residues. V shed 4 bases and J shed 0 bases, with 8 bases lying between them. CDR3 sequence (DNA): TGTGCCAGCAGCCCACCACTCTCTGGGGCCAACGTCCTGACTTTC. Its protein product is CASSPPLSGANVLTF.

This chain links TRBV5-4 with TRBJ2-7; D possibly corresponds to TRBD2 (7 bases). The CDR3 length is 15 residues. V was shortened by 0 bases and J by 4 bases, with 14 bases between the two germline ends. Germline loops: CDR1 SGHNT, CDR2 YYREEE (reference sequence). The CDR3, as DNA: TGTGCCAGCAGCTTGGGCGGCGGGGGACATTACGAGCAGTACTTC. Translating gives CASSLGGGGHYEQYF.

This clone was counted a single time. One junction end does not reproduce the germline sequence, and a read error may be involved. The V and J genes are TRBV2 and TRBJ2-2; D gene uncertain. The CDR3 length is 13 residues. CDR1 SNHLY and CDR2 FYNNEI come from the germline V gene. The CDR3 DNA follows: TGTGCCAGCACCTTCGATGGCACCAGGGAGCTGTTTTTT. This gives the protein CASTFDGTRELFF.

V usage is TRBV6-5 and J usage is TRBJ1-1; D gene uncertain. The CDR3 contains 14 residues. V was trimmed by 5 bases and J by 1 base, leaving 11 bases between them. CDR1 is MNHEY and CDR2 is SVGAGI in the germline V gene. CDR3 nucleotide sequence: TGTGCCAGCAGTCAATATAGCCCGAACACTGAAGCTTTCTTT. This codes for CASSQYSPNTEAFF.

The CDR3 DNA sequence: TGCGCCAGCAGCACGGGGACACGGAACTATGGCTACACCTTC. This sequence encodes CASSTGTRNYGYTF. V usage is TRBV5-1 and J usage is TRBJ1-2, with D maybe TRBD1 (6 bases). Germline values: CDR1 SGHRS, CDR2 YFSETQ. V was clipped by 4 bases and J by 2 bases, with 12 bases between them. This CDR3 has 14 residues.

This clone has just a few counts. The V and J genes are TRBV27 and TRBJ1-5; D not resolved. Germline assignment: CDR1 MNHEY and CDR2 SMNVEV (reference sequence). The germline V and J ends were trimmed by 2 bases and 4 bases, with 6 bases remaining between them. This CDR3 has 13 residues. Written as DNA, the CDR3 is TGTGCCAGCAGTTTAGGGCAGAATCAGCCCCAGCATTTT. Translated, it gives CASSLGQNQPQHF.

DNA of the CDR3: TGTGCCAGCAGCGTAGACGGGGGCGAGCAGTACTTC. It specifies CASSVDGGEQYF. This chain connects TRBV9 to TRBJ2-7; possible D gene TRBD2, 6 bases. The CDR3 runs to 12 residues. V was trimmed by 0 bases and J by 6 bases, leaving 7 bases between them. Germline lookup yields CDR1 SGDLS and CDR2 YYNGEE.

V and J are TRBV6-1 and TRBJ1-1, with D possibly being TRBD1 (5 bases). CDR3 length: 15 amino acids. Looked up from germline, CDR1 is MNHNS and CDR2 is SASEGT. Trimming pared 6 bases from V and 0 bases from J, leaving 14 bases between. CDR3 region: CASRGGRLMNTEAFF. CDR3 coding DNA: TGTGCCAGCAGGGGGGGACGGCTCATGAACACTGAAGCTTTCTTT.

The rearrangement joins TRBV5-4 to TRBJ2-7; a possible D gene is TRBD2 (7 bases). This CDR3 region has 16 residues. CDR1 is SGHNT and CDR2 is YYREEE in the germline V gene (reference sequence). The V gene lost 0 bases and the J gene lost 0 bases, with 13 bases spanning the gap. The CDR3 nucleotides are TGTGCCAGCAGCTTGGCCGGCGGGGGCCACTCCTACGAGCAGTACTTC. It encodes CASSLAGGGHSYEQYF.

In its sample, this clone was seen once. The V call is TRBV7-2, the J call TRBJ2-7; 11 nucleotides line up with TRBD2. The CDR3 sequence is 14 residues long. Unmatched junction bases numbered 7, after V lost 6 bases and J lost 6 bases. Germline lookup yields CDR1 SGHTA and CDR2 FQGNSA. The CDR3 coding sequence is TGTGCCAGCAGACTAGCGGGGGCGCAGGGCGAGCAGTACTTC. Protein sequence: CASRLAGAQGEQYF.

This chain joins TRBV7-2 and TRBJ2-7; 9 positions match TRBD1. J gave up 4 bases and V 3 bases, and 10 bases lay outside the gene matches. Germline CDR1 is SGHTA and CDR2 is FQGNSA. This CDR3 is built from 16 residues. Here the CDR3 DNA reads TGTGCCAGCAGCTTCCCCTCCGGGACAGGGACTTACGAGCAGTACTTC. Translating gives CASSFPSGTGTYEQYF. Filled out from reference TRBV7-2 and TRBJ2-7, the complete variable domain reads GAGVSQSPSNKVTEKGKDVELRCDPISGHTALYWYRQSLGQGLEFLIYFQGNSAPDKSGLPSDRFSAERTGGSVSTLTIQRTQQEDSAVYLCASSFPSGTGTYEQYFGPGTRLTVT.

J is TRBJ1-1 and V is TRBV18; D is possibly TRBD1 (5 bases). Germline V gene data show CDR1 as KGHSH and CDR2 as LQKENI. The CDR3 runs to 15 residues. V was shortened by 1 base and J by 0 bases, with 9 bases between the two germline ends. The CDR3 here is CASSPQDSMNTEAFF. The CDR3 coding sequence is TGTGCCAGCTCACCACAAGACAGCATGAACACTGAAGCTTTCTTT.

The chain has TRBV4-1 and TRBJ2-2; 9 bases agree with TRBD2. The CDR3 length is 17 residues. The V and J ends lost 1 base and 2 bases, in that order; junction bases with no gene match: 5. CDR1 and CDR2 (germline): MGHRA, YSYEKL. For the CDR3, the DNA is TGCGCCAGCAGCCAAGGGGCTAGCGGGGACAACACCGGGGAGCTGTTTTTT. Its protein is CASSQGASGDNTGELFF.

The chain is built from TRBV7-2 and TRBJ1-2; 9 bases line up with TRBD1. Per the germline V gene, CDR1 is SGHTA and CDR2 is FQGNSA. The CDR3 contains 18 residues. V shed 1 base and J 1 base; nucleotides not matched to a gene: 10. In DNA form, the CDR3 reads TGTGCCAGCAGCTTAGGACAGGGGGGTCGGGGGAGTAACTATGGCTACACCTTC. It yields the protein CASSLGQGGRGSNYGYTF.

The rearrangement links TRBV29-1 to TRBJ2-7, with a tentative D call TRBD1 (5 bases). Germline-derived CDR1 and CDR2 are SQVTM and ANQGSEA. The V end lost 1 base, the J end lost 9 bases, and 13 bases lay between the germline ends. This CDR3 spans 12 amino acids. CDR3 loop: CSVEGQPGRQYF. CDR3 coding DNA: TGCAGCGTTGAAGGACAGCCGGGCCGGCAGTACTTC.

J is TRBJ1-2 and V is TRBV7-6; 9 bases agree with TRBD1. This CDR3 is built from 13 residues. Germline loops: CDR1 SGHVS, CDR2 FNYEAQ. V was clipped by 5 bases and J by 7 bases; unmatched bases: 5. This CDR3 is CASSADRGAGYTF. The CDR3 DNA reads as TGTGCCAGCAGCGCGGACAGGGGCGCTGGCTACACCTTC. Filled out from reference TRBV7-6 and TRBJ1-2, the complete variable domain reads GAGVSQSPRYKVTKRGQDVALRCDPISGHVSLYWYRQALGQGPEFLTYFNYEAQQDKSGLPNDRFSAERPEGSISTLTIQRTEQRDSAMYRCASSADRGAGYTFGSGTRLTVV.

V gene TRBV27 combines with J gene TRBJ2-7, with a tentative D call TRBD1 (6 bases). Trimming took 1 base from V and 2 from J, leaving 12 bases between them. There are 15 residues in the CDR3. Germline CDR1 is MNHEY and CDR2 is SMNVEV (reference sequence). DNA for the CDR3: TGTGCCAGCAGTTTATTGTACAGGGCCACCTACGAGCAGTACTTC. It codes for CASSLLYRATYEQYF.

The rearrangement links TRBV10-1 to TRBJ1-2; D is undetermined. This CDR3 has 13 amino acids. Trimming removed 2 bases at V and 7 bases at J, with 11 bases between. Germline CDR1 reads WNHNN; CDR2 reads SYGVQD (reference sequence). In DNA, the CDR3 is TGCGCCAGCAGTGAGAACCTCGAGATTGGCTACACCTTC. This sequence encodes CASSENLEIGYTF.

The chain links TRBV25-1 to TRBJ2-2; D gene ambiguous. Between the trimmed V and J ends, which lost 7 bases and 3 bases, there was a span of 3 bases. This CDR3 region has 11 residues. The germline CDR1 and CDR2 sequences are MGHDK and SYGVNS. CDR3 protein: CASTYTGELFF. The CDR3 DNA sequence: TGTGCCAGCACTTACACCGGGGAGCTGTTTTTT.

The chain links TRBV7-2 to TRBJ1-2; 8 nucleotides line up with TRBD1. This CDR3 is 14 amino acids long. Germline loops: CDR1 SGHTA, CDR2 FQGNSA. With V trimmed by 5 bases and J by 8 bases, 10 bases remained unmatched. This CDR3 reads CASSRTGGVDGYTF. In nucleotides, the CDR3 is TGTGCCAGCAGCAGAACAGGGGGAGTAGACGGCTACACCTTC.